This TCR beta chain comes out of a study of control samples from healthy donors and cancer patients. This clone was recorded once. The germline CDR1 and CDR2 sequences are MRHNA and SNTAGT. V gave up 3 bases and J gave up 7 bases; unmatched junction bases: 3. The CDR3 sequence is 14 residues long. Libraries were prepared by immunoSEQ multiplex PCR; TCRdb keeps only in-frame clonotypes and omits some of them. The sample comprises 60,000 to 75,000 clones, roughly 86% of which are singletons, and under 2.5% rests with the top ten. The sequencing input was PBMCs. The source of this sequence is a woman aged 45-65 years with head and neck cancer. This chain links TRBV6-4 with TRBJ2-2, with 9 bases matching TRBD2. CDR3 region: CASSEAGGVGELFF. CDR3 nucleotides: TGTGCCAGCAGTGAAGCGGGGGGTGTCGGGGAGCTGTTTTTT.